The rows below give T cell receptor beta chains drawn from one sample of a study of T cell changes during pregnancy in multiple sclerosis. Libraries were prepared by immunoSEQ multiplex PCR; TCRdb keeps only in-frame clonotypes and omits some of them. The sample shows 60,000 to 85,000 clones, roughly 90% of them seen only once. The specimen comprised peripheral blood, sampled in the second trimester of pregnancy. The receptors come from a female donor with multiple sclerosis, enrolled in a pregnancy study. Both conserved end residues are part of each CDR3. Each record gives: clone size, V gene, D gene, J gene, CDR3 protein, CDR3 DNA. A D gene is named only where the DNA matches it firmly. The size field is filled for only some rows; it gives once, few, many or a size class.

>NA|TRBV2|NA|TRBJ1-6
CATRGAGNSPLHF
TGTGCCACACGGGGGGCAGGCAATTCACCCCTCCACTTT
>NA|TRBV18|TRBD2|TRBJ2-1
CASSPPVGLVHNEQFF
TGTGCCAGCTCACCACCGGTAGGACTAGTCCACAATGAGCAGTTCTTC
>NA|TRBV7-9|NA|TRBJ1-3
CASSLGRISGNTIYF
TGTGCCAGCAGCTTAGGGAGGATCTCTGGAAACACCATATATTTT
>NA|TRBV19|TRBD1|TRBJ1-1
CASSKPGQGHTEAFF
TGTGCCAGTAGCAAACCGGGACAGGGGCACACTGAAGCTTTCTTT
>NA|TRBV6-6|NA|TRBJ1-1
CASSYAGSLEAEAFF
TGTGCCAGCAGTTACGCCGGATCCCTTGAGGCTGAAGCTTTCTTT
>NA|TRBV5-6|TRBD2|TRBJ2-1
CASSPGELAAYNEQFF
TGTGCCAGCAGCCCGGGGGAGCTAGCGGCCTACAATGAGCAGTTCTTC
>few|TRBV5-1|NA|TRBJ2-4
CASSWDRGSGNIQYF
TGCGCCAGCAGCTGGGACCGGGGGTCGGGAAACATTCAGTACTTC
>NA|TRBV30|TRBD1|TRBJ2-6
CAWSDLGQGATGANVLTF
TGTGCCTGGAGTGACCTGGGACAGGGGGCGACTGGGGCCAACGTCCTGACTTTC
>NA|TRBV4-1|NA|TRBJ2-5
CASSPYGGHAGEETQYF
TGCGCCAGCAGCCCTTACGGAGGTCATGCAGGGGAAGAGACCCAGTACTTC
>NA|TRBV6-5|TRBD1|TRBJ1-5
CASRPGQGYNQPQHF
TGTGCCAGTCGACCGGGACAGGGATACAATCAGCCCCAGCATTTT
>NA|TRBV7-8|NA|TRBJ2-7
CASSPREGQNIPYEQYF
TGTGCCAGCAGCCCCCGGGAGGGACAGAACATACCATACGAGCAGTACTTC
>NA|TRBV7-2|TRBD2|TRBJ2-1
CASSLGGLARHYNEQFF
TGTGCCAGCAGCTTAGGAGGACTAGCCCGACACTACAATGAGCAGTTCTTC
>NA|TRBV10-2|NA|TRBJ1-5
CASSAMIISNQPQHF
TGCGCCAGCAGTGCTATGATAATAAGCAATCAGCCCCAGCATTTT
>NA|TRBV7-9|NA|TRBJ2-1
CASSFLGPRDEQFF
TGTGCCAGCAGCTTTCTCGGGCCCAGGGATGAGCAGTTCTTC
>NA|TRBV15|TRBD2|TRBJ2-3
CATSSRTSFTDTQYF
TGTGCCACCAGCTCTCGGACTAGCTTCACAGATACGCAGTATTTT
>NA|TRBV18|NA|TRBJ1-3
CASSPATGLYSGNTIYF
TGTGCCAGCTCACCCGCGACAGGCTTATACTCTGGAAACACCATATATTTT
>NA|TRBV6-5|NA|TRBJ2-1
CASARGATTPRKQFF
TGTGCCAGCGCCCGGGGGGCGACAACCCCTCGGAAGCAGTTCTTC
>NA|TRBV18|TRBD2|TRBJ2-7
CASSPGSGLANYEQYF
TGTGCCAGCTCACCAGGGTCGGGACTAGCGAACTACGAGCAGTACTTC
>NA|TRBV4-3|NA|TRBJ2-2
CASSQELGTQLSTGELFF
TGCGCCAGCAGCCAGGAACTTGGGACACAACTTTCCACCGGGGAGCTGTTTTTT
>NA|TRBV7-7|NA|TRBJ2-7
CASSPLGAAYEQYF
TGTGCCAGCAGCCCCCTCGGAGCAGCCTACGAGCAGTACTTC
>NA|TRBV9|NA|TRBJ1-1
CASSAGADNTEAFF
TGTGCCAGCAGCGCTGGGGCAGATAACACTGAAGCTTTCTTT
>NA|TRBV5-1|NA|TRBJ2-3
CASSSGQYTDTQYF
TGCGCCAGCAGCTCAGGACAGTACACAGATACGCAGTATTTT
>few|TRBV2|NA|TRBJ1-5
CASSVTGINQPQHF
TGTGCCAGCAGTGTAACAGGGATCAATCAGCCCCAGCATTTT
>NA|TRBV5-5|NA|TRBJ2-1
CASSLYISVEVEQFF
TGTGCCAGCAGCTTGTATATTAGCGTAGAGGTTGAGCAGTTCTTC
>NA|TRBV10-3|NA|TRBJ2-1
CATTGLDLYEQFF
TGTGCCACCACCGGCTTAGACTTGTATGAGCAGTTCTTC
>NA|TRBV27|NA|TRBJ2-5
CASMAGVGETQYF
TGTGCCAGCATGGCAGGGGTAGGAGAGACCCAGTACTTC
>NA|TRBV11-1|NA|TRBJ2-2
CASSKGEPGELFF
TGTGCCAGCAGCAAGGGGGAGCCCGGGGAGCTGTTTTTT
>NA|TRBV6-1|TRBD1|TRBJ2-7
CASSGQGREQYF
TGTGCCAGCAGTGGACAGGGGCGGGAGCAGTACTTC
>NA|TRBV11-2|NA|TRBJ1-1
CASSFGLREKLNTEAFF
TGTGCCAGCAGCTTTGGTTTGAGGGAGAAATTGAACACTGAAGCTTTCTTT
>NA|TRBV5-6|TRBD2|TRBJ2-7
CASSPGGDHYEQYF
TGTGCCAGCAGCCCTGGGGGGGACCACTACGAGCAGTACTTC
>NA|TRBV5-6|TRBD2|TRBJ2-7
CASSLPVAGPVFYEQYF
TGTGCCAGCAGCTTGCCGGTAGCGGGACCGGTCTTCTACGAGCAGTACTTC
>NA|TRBV10-3|TRBD1|TRBJ1-2
CAIRPMTGQGDYGYTF
TGTGCCATCAGACCCATGACAGGGCAAGGTGACTATGGCTACACCTTC
>NA|TRBV5-8|TRBD1|TRBJ2-7
CASSPIARDSTYEQYF
TGTGCCAGCAGTCCCATTGCCCGGGACAGCACCTACGAGCAGTACTTC
>NA|TRBV7-9|TRBD1|TRBJ2-7
CASSLLDRGPYLSYEQYF
TGTGCCAGCAGCTTACTGGACAGGGGTCCTTACCTATCCTACGAGCAGTACTTC